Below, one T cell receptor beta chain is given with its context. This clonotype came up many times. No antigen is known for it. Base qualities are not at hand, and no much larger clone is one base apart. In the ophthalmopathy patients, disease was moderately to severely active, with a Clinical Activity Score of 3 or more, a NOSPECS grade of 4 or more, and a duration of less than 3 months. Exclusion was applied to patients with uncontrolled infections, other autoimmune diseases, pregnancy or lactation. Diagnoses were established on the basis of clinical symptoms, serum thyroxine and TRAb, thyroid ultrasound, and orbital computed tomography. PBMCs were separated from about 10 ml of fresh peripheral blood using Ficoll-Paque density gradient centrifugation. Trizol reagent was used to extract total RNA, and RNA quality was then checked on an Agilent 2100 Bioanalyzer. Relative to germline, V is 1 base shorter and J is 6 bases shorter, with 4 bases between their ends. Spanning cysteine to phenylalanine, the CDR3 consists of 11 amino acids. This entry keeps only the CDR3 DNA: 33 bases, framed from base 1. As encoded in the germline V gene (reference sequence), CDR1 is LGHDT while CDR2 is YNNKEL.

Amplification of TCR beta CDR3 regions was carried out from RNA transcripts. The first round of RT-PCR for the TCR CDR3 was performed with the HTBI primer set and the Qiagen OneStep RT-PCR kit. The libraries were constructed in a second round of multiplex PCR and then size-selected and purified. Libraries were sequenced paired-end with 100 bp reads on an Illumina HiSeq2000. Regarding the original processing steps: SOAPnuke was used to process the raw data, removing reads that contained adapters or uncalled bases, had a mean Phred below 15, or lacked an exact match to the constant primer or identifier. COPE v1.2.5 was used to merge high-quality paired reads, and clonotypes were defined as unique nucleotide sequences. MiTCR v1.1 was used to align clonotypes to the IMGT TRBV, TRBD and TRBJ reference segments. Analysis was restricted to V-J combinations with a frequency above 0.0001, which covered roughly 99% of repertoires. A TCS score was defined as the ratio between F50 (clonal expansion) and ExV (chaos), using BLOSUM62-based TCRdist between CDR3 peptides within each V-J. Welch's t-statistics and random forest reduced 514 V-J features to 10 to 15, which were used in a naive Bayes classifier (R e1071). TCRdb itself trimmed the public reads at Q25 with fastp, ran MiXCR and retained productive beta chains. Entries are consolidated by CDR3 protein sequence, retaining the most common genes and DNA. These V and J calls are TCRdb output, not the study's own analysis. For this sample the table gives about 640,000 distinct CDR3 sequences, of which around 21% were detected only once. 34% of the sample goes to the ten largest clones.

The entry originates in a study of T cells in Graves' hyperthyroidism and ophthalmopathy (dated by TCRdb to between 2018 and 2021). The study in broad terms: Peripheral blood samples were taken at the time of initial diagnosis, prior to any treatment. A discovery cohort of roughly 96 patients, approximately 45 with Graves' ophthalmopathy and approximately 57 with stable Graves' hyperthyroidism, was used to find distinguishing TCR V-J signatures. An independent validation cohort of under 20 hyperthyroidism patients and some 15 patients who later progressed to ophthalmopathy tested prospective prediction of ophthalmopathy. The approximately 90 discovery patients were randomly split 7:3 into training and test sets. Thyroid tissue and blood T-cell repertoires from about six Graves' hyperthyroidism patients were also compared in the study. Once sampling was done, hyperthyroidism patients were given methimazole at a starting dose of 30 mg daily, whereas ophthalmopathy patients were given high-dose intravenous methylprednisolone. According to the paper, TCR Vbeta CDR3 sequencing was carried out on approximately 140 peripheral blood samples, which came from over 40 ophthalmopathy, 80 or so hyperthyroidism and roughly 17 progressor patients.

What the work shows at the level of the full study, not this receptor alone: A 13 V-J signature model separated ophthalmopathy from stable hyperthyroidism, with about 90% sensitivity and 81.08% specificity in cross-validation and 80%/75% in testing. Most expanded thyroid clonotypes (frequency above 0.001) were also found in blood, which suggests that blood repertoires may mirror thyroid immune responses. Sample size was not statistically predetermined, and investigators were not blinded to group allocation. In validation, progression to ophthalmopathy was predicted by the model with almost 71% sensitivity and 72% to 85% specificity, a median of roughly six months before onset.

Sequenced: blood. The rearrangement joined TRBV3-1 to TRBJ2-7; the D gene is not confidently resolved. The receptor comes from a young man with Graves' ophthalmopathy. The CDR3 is CASSQGIEQYF. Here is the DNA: TGTGCCAGCAGCCAAGGGATCGAGCAGTACTTC.